This T cell receptor (beta chain) was captured by sequencing in a study of blood T cells in healthy people across ages. Study-level findings and limits: The study found TCR beta diversity correlated strongly with naive T cell percentage. Long-lived donors carried more naive CD4+ cells and greater diversity than aged donors. Per million T cells, the diversity of TCR beta decreased roughly linearly as age advanced.

About this clonotype itself: Its antigen is undetermined.

A second 7 to 11 cycle PCR used barcoded and J-beta primers. Template switching added a 12-random-nucleotide identifier to every cDNA molecule. One entry per CDR3 protein, called by TCRdb with MiXCR from the 5' RACE reads. Here the sample spans 1.4 million to 1.5 million distinct CDR3 sequences, 35% to 45% being singletons. Losses at the gene ends were 4 bases for V and 3 bases for J; bases not matched to a gene: 2. The CDR3 length is 13 residues. Looked up from germline, CDR1 is DFQATT and CDR2 is SNEGSKA (reference sequence). The specimen was blood. This receptor was identified in a woman under 30 in good health. V and J are TRBV20-1 and TRBJ2-5; 10 nucleotides agree with TRBD2. DNA for the CDR3: TGCAGTGCTACCGGGACTAGCGAAGAGACCCAGTACTTC. Translation gives CSATGTSEETQYF.